This T cell receptor (beta chain) came from a study of T cell changes during pregnancy in multiple sclerosis. The V and J ends lost 5 bases and 5 bases respectively, with 18 bases between them. Germline CDR1 reads LNHNV; CDR2 reads YYDKDF (reference sequence). The CDR3 sequence is 15 residues long. Generated by immunoSEQ multiplex PCR, the TCRdb table keeps only in-frame clones and is missing some. The sample holds approximately 70,000 clones, roughly 92% seen once. This clonotype was sampled from a female donor with multiple sclerosis, enrolled in a pregnancy study. This chain links TRBV15 with TRBJ1-1; TRBD1 might be the D (5 bases). Source: peripheral blood, taken in the second trimester of pregnancy. CDR3 amino acids: CATSPRRWGETEAFF. The DNA of the CDR3 is TGTGCCACCAGCCCCCGAAGGTGGGGGGAAACTGAAGCTTTCTTT.